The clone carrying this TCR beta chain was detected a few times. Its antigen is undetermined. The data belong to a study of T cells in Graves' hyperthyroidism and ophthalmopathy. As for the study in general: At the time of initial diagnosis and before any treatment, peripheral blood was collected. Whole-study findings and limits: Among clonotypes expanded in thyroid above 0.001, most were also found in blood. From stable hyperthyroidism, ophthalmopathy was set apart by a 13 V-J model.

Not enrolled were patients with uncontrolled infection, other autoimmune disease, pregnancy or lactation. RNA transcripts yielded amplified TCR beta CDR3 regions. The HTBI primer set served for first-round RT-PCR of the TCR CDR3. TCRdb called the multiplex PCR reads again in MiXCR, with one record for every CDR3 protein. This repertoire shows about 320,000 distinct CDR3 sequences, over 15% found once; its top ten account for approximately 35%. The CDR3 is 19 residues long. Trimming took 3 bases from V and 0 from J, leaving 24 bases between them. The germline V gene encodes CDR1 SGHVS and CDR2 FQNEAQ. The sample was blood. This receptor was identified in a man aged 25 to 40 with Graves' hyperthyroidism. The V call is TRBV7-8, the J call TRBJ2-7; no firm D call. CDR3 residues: CASSFQVDMDRPLSYEQYF. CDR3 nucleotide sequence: TGTGCCAGCAGCTTTCAAGTAGATATGGACCGTCCCCTCTCCTACGAGCAGTACTTC.